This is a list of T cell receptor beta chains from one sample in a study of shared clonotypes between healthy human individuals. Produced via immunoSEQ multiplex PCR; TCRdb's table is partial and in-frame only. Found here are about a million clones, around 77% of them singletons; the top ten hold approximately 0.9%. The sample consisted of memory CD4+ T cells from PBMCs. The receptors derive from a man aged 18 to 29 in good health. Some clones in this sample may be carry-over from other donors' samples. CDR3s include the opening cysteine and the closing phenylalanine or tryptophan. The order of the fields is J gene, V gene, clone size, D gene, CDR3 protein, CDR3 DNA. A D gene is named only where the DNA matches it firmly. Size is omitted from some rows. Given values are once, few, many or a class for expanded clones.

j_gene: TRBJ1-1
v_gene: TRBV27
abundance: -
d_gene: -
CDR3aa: CASRQEPWGTEAFF
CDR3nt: TGTGCCAGTCGACAGGAACCCTGGGGCACTGAAGCTTTCTTT

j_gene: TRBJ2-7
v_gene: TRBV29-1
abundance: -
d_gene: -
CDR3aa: CSGMDLLSYEQYF
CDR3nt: TGCAGCGGAATGGACTTACTTTCCTACGAGCAGTACTTC

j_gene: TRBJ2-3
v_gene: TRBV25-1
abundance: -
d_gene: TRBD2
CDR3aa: CASSPSSGRAEMDTQYF
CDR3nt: TGTGCCAGCAGTCCCTCTAGCGGGAGGGCCGAAATGGATACGCAGTATTTT

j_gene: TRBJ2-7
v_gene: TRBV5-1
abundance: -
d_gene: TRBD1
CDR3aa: CASSLRIGQGTYEQYF
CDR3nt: TGCGCCAGCAGCTTGAGAATCGGACAGGGGACCTACGAGCAGTACTTC

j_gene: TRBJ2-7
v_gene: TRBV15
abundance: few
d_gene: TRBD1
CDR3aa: CATSRRTGWDEQYF
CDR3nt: TGTGCCACCAGCAGACGGACAGGATGGGACGAGCAGTACTTC

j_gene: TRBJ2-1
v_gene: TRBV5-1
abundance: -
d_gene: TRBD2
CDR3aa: CASSAGLAGGPINEQFF
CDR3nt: TGCGCCAGCAGCGCAGGACTAGCGGGAGGGCCCATCAATGAGCAGTTCTTC

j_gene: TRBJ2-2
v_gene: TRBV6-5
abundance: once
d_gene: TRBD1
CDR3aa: CASSRDRVTGELFF
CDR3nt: TGTGCCAGCAGCCGGGACAGGGTCACCGGGGAGCTGTTTTTT

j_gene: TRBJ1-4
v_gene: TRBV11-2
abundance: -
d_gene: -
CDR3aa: CASSLEGSKRGEKLFF
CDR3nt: TGTGCCAGCAGCTTAGAAGGGTCCAAACGTGGTGAAAAACTGTTTTTT

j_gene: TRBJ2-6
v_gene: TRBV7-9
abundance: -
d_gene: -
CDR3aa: CAVTNSGANVLTF
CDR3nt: TGTGCCGTGACGAACTCTGGGGCCAACGTCCTGACTTTC

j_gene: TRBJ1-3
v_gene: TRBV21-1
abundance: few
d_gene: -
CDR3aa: CASTHGTGSGNTIYF
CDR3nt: TGTGCCAGCACGCACGGGACGGGCTCTGGAAACACCATATATTTT

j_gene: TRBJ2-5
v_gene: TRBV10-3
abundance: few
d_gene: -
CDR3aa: CAISETGGQETQYF
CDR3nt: TGTGCCATCAGTGAGACAGGAGGGCAAGAGACCCAGTACTTC

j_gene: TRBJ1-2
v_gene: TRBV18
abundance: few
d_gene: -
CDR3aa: CASSPAPGTKGFNYGYTF
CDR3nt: TGTGCCAGCTCACCGGCGCCCGGCACAAAAGGCTTTAACTATGGCTACACCTTC

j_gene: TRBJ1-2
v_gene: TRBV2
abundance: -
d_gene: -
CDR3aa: CASSEQGLGYGYTF
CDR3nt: TGTGCCAGCAGTGAGCAGGGTTTGGGCTATGGCTACACCTTC

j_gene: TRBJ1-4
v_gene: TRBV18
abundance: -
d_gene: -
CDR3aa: CASSPNQVQNEKLFF
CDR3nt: TGTGCCAGCTCACCAAACCAGGTCCAGAATGAAAAACTGTTTTTT

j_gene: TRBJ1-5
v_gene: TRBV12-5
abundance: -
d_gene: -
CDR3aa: CASGLSNQPQHF
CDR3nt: TGTGCTAGTGGTTTAAGCAATCAGCCCCAGCATTTT

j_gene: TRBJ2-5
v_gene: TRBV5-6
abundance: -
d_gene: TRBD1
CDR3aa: CASSSRTGWSDETQYF
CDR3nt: TGTGCCAGCAGCTCCAGGACAGGGTGGTCGGATGAGACCCAGTACTTC

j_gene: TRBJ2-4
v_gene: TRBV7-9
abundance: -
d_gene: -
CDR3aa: CASGRQGQNIQYF
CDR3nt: TGTGCCAGCGGTAGGCAGGGTCAAAACATTCAGTACTTC

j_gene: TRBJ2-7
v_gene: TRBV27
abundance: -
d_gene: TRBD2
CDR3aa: CASSTLFGGRFYEQYF
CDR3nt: TGTGCCAGCAGTACCCTTTTTGGCGGGAGGTTCTACGAGCAGTACTTC

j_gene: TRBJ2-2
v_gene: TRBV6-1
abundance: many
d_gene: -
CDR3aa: CASRSGTDTGELFF
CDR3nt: TGTGCCAGCAGGTCAGGGACGGACACCGGGGAGCTGTTTTTT

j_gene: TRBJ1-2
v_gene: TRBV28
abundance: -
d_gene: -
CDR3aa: CASSSLGRSYTF
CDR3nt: TGTGCCAGCAGTTCCCTTGGGCGGAGCTACACCTTC

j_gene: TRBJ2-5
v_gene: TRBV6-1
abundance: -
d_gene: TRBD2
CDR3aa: CASGRDEQETQYF
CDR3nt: TGTGCCAGCGGGAGGGACGAGCAAGAGACCCAGTACTTC

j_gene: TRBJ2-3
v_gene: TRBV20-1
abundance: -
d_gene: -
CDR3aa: CSATVPDTQYF
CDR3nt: TGCAGTGCTACAGTCCCAGATACGCAGTATTTT

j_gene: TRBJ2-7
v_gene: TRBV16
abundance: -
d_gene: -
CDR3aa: CASSQTGMSGEQYF
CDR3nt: TGTGCCAGCAGCCAAACAGGGATGTCAGGCGAGCAGTACTTC

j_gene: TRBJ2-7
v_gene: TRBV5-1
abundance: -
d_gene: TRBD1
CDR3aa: CASSPGQGAYEQYF
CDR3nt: TGCGCCAGCAGCCCAGGACAGGGGGCTTACGAGCAGTACTTC

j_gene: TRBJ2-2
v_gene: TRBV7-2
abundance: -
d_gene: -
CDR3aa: CASSPRGGTGELFF
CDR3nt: TGTGCCAGCAGCCCTCGAGGGGGCACCGGGGAGCTGTTTTTT

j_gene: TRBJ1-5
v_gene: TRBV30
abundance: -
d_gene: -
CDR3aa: CAWSGKSNQPQHF
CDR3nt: TGTGCCTGGAGTGGGAAGAGCAATCAGCCCCAGCATTTT

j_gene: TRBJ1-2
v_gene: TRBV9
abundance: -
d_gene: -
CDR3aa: CASSSNGGYTF
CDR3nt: TGTGCCAGCAGCTCAAATGGTGGCTACACCTTC

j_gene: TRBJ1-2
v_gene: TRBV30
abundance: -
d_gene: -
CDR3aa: CAWGLRPVYYGYTF
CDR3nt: TGTGCCTGGGGCCTTAGACCCGTTTACTATGGCTACACCTTC

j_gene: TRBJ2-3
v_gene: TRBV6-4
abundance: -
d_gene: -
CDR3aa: CASSRDPDTQYF
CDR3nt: TGTGCCAGCAGCCGGGACCCAGATACGCAGTATTTT

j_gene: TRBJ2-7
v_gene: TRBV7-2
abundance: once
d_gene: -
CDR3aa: CASSLYGGPYEQYF
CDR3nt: TGTGCCAGCAGCTTATATGGGGGTCCCTACGAGCAGTACTTC

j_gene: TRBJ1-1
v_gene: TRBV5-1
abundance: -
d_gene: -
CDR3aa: CASSLEPGPNTEAFF
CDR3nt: TGCGCCAGCAGCTTGGAGCCAGGGCCGAACACTGAAGCTTTCTTT